The rows below give T cell receptor beta chains drawn from one sample of a study of beta chain features in type 1 diabetes. Sequencing was performed with immunoSEQ multiplex PCR; in TCRdb, only in-frame clones are kept and a portion is missing. Of about 360,000 clones listed, roughly an eighth are singletons. Sequencing input: naive CD4+ T cells from blood. These receptors came from a man between 18 and 29 years old in good health. Both conserved end residues are part of each CDR3. A D gene is named only where the DNA matches it firmly. Clone sizes are given selectively: once, few, many, or a class where the clone is expanded.

d_gene: .; j_gene: TRBJ1-4; v_gene: TRBV5-1; abundance: .; CDR3nt: TGCGCCAGCAGCTTGGCACAGAATGAAAAACTGTTTTTT; CDR3aa: CASSLAQNEKLFF
d_gene: TRBD1; j_gene: TRBJ2-7; v_gene: TRBV6-5; abundance: .; CDR3nt: TGTGCCAGCGGAATCGGGACAGTAGCCTACGAGCAGTACTTC; CDR3aa: CASGIGTVAYEQYF
d_gene: .; j_gene: TRBJ1-1; v_gene: TRBV7-8; abundance: few; CDR3nt: TGTGCCAGCAGCTTTTCAGGGAGGAGGACTGAAGCTTTCTTT; CDR3aa: CASSFSGRRTEAFF
d_gene: .; j_gene: TRBJ1-3; v_gene: TRBV18; abundance: .; CDR3nt: TGTGCCAGCTCACCCGCGGGCGACACCATATATTTT; CDR3aa: CASSPAGDTIYF
d_gene: TRBD1; j_gene: TRBJ1-2; v_gene: TRBV29-1; abundance: .; CDR3nt: TGCAGCGTTACCCCGGGACAGAGTAACTATGGCTACACCTTC; CDR3aa: CSVTPGQSNYGYTF
d_gene: TRBD1; j_gene: TRBJ2-5; v_gene: TRBV7-7; abundance: few; CDR3nt: TGTGCCAGCAGCCGACAGGGTCTGGGGGAGACCCAGTACTTC; CDR3aa: CASSRQGLGETQYF
d_gene: .; j_gene: TRBJ1-5; v_gene: TRBV1; abundance: few; CDR3nt: TGCACCAGCAGCCAAGTGGGGCAGATCGGCAATCAGCCCCAGCATTTT; CDR3aa: CTSSQVGQIGNQPQHF
d_gene: TRBD2; j_gene: TRBJ2-1; v_gene: TRBV10-3; abundance: few; CDR3nt: TGTGCCATCAGTTTAGCGGGGGACTCCTACAATGAGCAGTTCTTC; CDR3aa: CAISLAGDSYNEQFF
d_gene: TRBD1; j_gene: TRBJ2-1; v_gene: TRBV7-3; abundance: few; CDR3nt: TGTGCCAGCAGCCCATCCAGGGGGCACTACAATGAGCAGTTCTTC; CDR3aa: CASSPSRGHYNEQFF
d_gene: .; j_gene: TRBJ1-1; v_gene: TRBV9; abundance: .; CDR3nt: TGTGCCAGCAGCGACAGGGTGGGCACTGAAGCTTTCTTT; CDR3aa: CASSDRVGTEAFF
d_gene: TRBD1; j_gene: TRBJ1-2; v_gene: TRBV4-2; abundance: .; CDR3nt: TGTGCCAGCAGCCAAGTCGGCACAGGGGGTAACTATGGCTACACCTTC; CDR3aa: CASSQVGTGGNYGYTF
d_gene: TRBD1; j_gene: TRBJ1-1; v_gene: TRBV18; abundance: .; CDR3nt: TGTGCCAGCTCCGGACAGGCCACTGAAGCTTTCTTT; CDR3aa: CASSGQATEAFF
d_gene: TRBD1; j_gene: TRBJ1-5; v_gene: TRBV5-4; abundance: few; CDR3nt: TGTGCCAGCAGCCAGGGACAGGGTCCAAATCAGCCCCAGCATTTT; CDR3aa: CASSQGQGPNQPQHF
d_gene: TRBD2; j_gene: TRBJ2-3; v_gene: TRBV5-4; abundance: .; CDR3nt: TGTGCCAGCAGCAGGCGGGGGGGCTCGGGCACAGATACGCAGTATTTT; CDR3aa: CASSRRGGSGTDTQYF
d_gene: .; j_gene: TRBJ2-7; v_gene: TRBV9; abundance: few; CDR3nt: TGTGCCAGCAGCGTAGATCTGGCCACCTCTGAGCAGTACTTC; CDR3aa: CASSVDLATSEQYF
d_gene: TRBD1; j_gene: TRBJ1-6; v_gene: TRBV28; abundance: .; CDR3nt: TGTGCCAGCAGGGAGGGACAGGGGGCTTCCTATAATTCACCCCTCCACTTT; CDR3aa: CASREGQGASYNSPLHF
d_gene: .; j_gene: TRBJ2-3; v_gene: TRBV7-2; abundance: .; CDR3nt: TGTGCCAGCAGCTTTAGCGGAGACTCAGATACGCAGTATTTT; CDR3aa: CASSFSGDSDTQYF
d_gene: TRBD1; j_gene: TRBJ1-2; v_gene: TRBV5-1; abundance: .; CDR3nt: TGCGCCAGCAGCTCCGGGACAGGGCGCTATGGCTACACCTTC; CDR3aa: CASSSGTGRYGYTF
d_gene: .; j_gene: TRBJ1-1; v_gene: TRBV28; abundance: once; CDR3nt: TGTGCCAGCAGCCTCATTTCCAGGGCTTTCTTT; CDR3aa: CASSLISRAFF
d_gene: TRBD1; j_gene: TRBJ1-1; v_gene: TRBV29-1; abundance: .; CDR3nt: TGCAGCGCCGCGGACAGGTACACTGAAGCTTTCTTT; CDR3aa: CSAADRYTEAFF
d_gene: .; j_gene: TRBJ2-1; v_gene: TRBV7-9; abundance: few; CDR3nt: TGTGCCAGCAGCTTATCTCCGGTCTACAATGAGCAGTTCTTC; CDR3aa: CASSLSPVYNEQFF
d_gene: TRBD2; j_gene: TRBJ2-3; v_gene: TRBV6-6; abundance: .; CDR3nt: TGTGCCACCGGGACTAGCGGGGTCACAGATACGCAGTATTTT; CDR3aa: CATGTSGVTDTQYF
d_gene: .; j_gene: TRBJ2-3; v_gene: TRBV9; abundance: .; CDR3nt: TGTGCCAGCAGCCGACTTGACCCTAGCACAGATACGCAGTATTTT; CDR3aa: CASSRLDPSTDTQYF
d_gene: .; j_gene: TRBJ2-7; v_gene: TRBV30; abundance: .; CDR3nt: TGTGCCTGGAGTAGGGGGGGTTTCTACGAGCAGTACTTC; CDR3aa: CAWSRGGFYEQYF
d_gene: .; j_gene: TRBJ2-5; v_gene: TRBV7-2; abundance: few; CDR3nt: TGTGCCAGCAGCTTACTTCCGTACCAAGAGACCCAGTACTTC; CDR3aa: CASSLLPYQETQYF
d_gene: TRBD2; j_gene: TRBJ2-3; v_gene: TRBV4-3; abundance: few; CDR3nt: TGCGCCAGCAGCCAAGATTACCTAGCGGGGGGGAATACGGATACGCAGTATTTT; CDR3aa: CASSQDYLAGGNTDTQYF
d_gene: .; j_gene: TRBJ2-5; v_gene: TRBV16; abundance: .; CDR3nt: TGTGCCAGCAGCCAATTCTGGCCTAGTCCGGAGACCCAGTACTTC; CDR3aa: CASSQFWPSPETQYF
d_gene: TRBD1; j_gene: TRBJ1-1; v_gene: TRBV4-3; abundance: .; CDR3nt: TGCGCCAGCAGCCGGAATTGGAATACAGGGGGAACTGAAGCTTTCTTT; CDR3aa: CASSRNWNTGGTEAFF
d_gene: TRBD2; j_gene: TRBJ2-7; v_gene: TRBV15; abundance: few; CDR3nt: TGTGCCACCAGCAGAGACGGGGGGGCCTACGAGCAGTACTTC; CDR3aa: CATSRDGGAYEQYF
d_gene: .; j_gene: TRBJ1-5; v_gene: TRBV28; abundance: .; CDR3nt: TGTGCCAGCAGTCGCGAAGAGGGATACAATCAGCCCCAGCATTTT; CDR3aa: CASSREEGYNQPQHF
d_gene: TRBD2; j_gene: TRBJ2-5; v_gene: TRBV4-2; abundance: .; CDR3nt: TGTGCCAGCAGCCAAGTAGGGACTACCGAAATGGAGACCCAGTACTTC; CDR3aa: CASSQVGTTEMETQYF
d_gene: TRBD2; j_gene: TRBJ2-3; v_gene: TRBV5-6; abundance: .; CDR3nt: TGTGCCAGCAGCTTGTTAGCGGGAGGGACCACAGATACGCAGTATTTT; CDR3aa: CASSLLAGGTTDTQYF
d_gene: TRBD1; j_gene: TRBJ2-5; v_gene: TRBV7-2; abundance: .; CDR3nt: TGTGCCAGCAGCTTAGCCAAGACAGGGGGCCAAGAGACCCAGTACTTC; CDR3aa: CASSLAKTGGQETQYF
d_gene: .; j_gene: TRBJ2-7; v_gene: TRBV4-3; abundance: .; CDR3nt: TGCGCCAGCAGCCAAGATTGGGCTTCCTACGAGCAGTACTTC; CDR3aa: CASSQDWASYEQYF
d_gene: TRBD2; j_gene: TRBJ2-7; v_gene: TRBV7-2; abundance: few; CDR3nt: TGTGCCAGCAGCTCTTCTAGCGGAGGCTCCTACGAGCAGTACTTC; CDR3aa: CASSSSSGGSYEQYF
d_gene: TRBD1; j_gene: TRBJ2-7; v_gene: TRBV13; abundance: few; CDR3nt: TGTGCCAGCAGAAGACAGGGGGCGTCCGAGCAGTACTTC; CDR3aa: CASRRQGASEQYF
d_gene: .; j_gene: TRBJ1-1; v_gene: TRBV7-9; abundance: .; CDR3nt: TGTGCCAGCAGCTCGCGAGAGGGCCCGAACACTGAAGCTTTCTTT; CDR3aa: CASSSREGPNTEAFF
d_gene: .; j_gene: TRBJ1-6; v_gene: TRBV5-1; abundance: .; CDR3nt: TGCGCCAGCAGCTTGGCAGGTCTTTCACCCCTCCACTTT; CDR3aa: CASSLAGLSPLHF
d_gene: .; j_gene: TRBJ2-7; v_gene: TRBV19; abundance: .; CDR3nt: TGTGCCAGTAGTTTACGTTCAGGTCGGGAGCAGTACTTC; CDR3aa: CASSLRSGREQYF
d_gene: .; j_gene: TRBJ2-5; v_gene: TRBV27; abundance: .; CDR3nt: TGTGCCAGCAGTTTAGGGGGCGGACAAGAAGAGACCCAGTACTTC; CDR3aa: CASSLGGGQEETQYF
d_gene: .; j_gene: TRBJ1-1; v_gene: TRBV4-3; abundance: few; CDR3nt: TGCGCCAGCAGCCAAGCCGGGGGTGCGGGGCCTGAAGCTTTCTTT; CDR3aa: CASSQAGGAGPEAFF
d_gene: TRBD2; j_gene: TRBJ2-1; v_gene: TRBV5-1; abundance: .; CDR3nt: TGCGCCAGCAGCTTACGTTCGGGACTAGCGGGAGGGAATGAGCAGTTCTTC; CDR3aa: CASSLRSGLAGGNEQFF
d_gene: .; j_gene: TRBJ2-6; v_gene: TRBV7-9; abundance: .; CDR3nt: TGTGCCAGCAGCTTAGTAATCCGGAGGCTCTCTGGGGCCAACGTCCTGACTTTC; CDR3aa: CASSLVIRRLSGANVLTF
d_gene: TRBD1; j_gene: TRBJ2-7; v_gene: TRBV7-2; abundance: .; CDR3nt: TGTGCCAGCAGCTTTGGACAGGGCGGCGAGCAGTACTTC; CDR3aa: CASSFGQGGEQYF
d_gene: .; j_gene: TRBJ2-3; v_gene: TRBV14; abundance: .; CDR3nt: TGTGCCAGCAGCCGACAAGGACTGTCTAGTGATACGCAGTATTTT; CDR3aa: CASSRQGLSSDTQYF
d_gene: TRBD2; j_gene: TRBJ2-2; v_gene: TRBV6-5; abundance: few; CDR3nt: TGTGCCACCATAGCGGGGGGGCTTTACACCGGGGAGCTGTTTTTT; CDR3aa: CATIAGGLYTGELFF
d_gene: TRBD2; j_gene: TRBJ2-1; v_gene: TRBV7-2; abundance: few; CDR3nt: TGTGCCAGCAGCTTAGCGCGGACTAGTATGAGTGAGCAGTTCTTC; CDR3aa: CASSLARTSMSEQFF
d_gene: .; j_gene: TRBJ2-5; v_gene: TRBV5-4; abundance: .; CDR3nt: TGTGCCAGCAGCCAACAGGGACAGACCCAGTACTTC; CDR3aa: CASSQQGQTQYF
d_gene: TRBD2; j_gene: TRBJ2-1; v_gene: TRBV28; abundance: .; CDR3nt: TGTGCCAGCAGCCTTCTTAGCGGGGGGGCCAGTGAGCAGTTCTTC; CDR3aa: CASSLLSGGASEQFF
d_gene: TRBD1; j_gene: TRBJ2-3; v_gene: TRBV5-4; abundance: few; CDR3nt: TGTGCCAGCAGCAGGACAGGAAACACAGATACGCAGTATTTT; CDR3aa: CASSRTGNTDTQYF
d_gene: .; j_gene: TRBJ1-1; v_gene: TRBV6-6; abundance: .; CDR3nt: TGTGCCAGCAGTCCCGAATGGGGGGGGGCGGAAGCTTTCTTT; CDR3aa: CASSPEWGGAEAFF
d_gene: .; j_gene: TRBJ1-4; v_gene: TRBV4-3; abundance: .; CDR3nt: TGCGCCAGCAGCCAAGATAGGCAGGCAACTAATGAAAAACTGTTTTTT; CDR3aa: CASSQDRQATNEKLFF
d_gene: .; j_gene: TRBJ1-1; v_gene: TRBV5-1; abundance: few; CDR3nt: TGCGCCAGCAGCAGGACAGAGAACACTGAAGCTTTCTTT; CDR3aa: CASSRTENTEAFF
d_gene: .; j_gene: TRBJ1-6; v_gene: TRBV7-2; abundance: .; CDR3nt: TGTGCCAGCAGCTTACGGCAGGGCCATAATTCACCCCTCCACTTT; CDR3aa: CASSLRQGHNSPLHF
d_gene: TRBD2; j_gene: TRBJ2-1; v_gene: TRBV4-1; abundance: .; CDR3nt: TGCGCCAGCAGCCAACCGACTAGCGGAAACAATGAGCAGTTCTTC; CDR3aa: CASSQPTSGNNEQFF
d_gene: TRBD1; j_gene: TRBJ2-7; v_gene: TRBV14; abundance: .; CDR3nt: TGTGCCAGCAGCCCCCGACGGGACAGGGGATCCTACGAGCAGTACTTC; CDR3aa: CASSPRRDRGSYEQYF
d_gene: .; j_gene: TRBJ1-2; v_gene: TRBV9; abundance: few; CDR3nt: TGTGCCAGCAGCCCCACGACCCGGGACACCATTCTCTATGGCTACACCTTC; CDR3aa: CASSPTTRDTILYGYTF
d_gene: TRBD1; j_gene: TRBJ1-2; v_gene: TRBV6-6; abundance: few; CDR3nt: TGTGCCAGCAGTTCCCAGGACAGGGCTGGCTACACCTTC; CDR3aa: CASSSQDRAGYTF
d_gene: .; j_gene: TRBJ1-1; v_gene: TRBV28; abundance: few; CDR3nt: TGTGCCAGCAGTCCAAACAGGAGAGCTTTCTTT; CDR3aa: CASSPNRRAFF